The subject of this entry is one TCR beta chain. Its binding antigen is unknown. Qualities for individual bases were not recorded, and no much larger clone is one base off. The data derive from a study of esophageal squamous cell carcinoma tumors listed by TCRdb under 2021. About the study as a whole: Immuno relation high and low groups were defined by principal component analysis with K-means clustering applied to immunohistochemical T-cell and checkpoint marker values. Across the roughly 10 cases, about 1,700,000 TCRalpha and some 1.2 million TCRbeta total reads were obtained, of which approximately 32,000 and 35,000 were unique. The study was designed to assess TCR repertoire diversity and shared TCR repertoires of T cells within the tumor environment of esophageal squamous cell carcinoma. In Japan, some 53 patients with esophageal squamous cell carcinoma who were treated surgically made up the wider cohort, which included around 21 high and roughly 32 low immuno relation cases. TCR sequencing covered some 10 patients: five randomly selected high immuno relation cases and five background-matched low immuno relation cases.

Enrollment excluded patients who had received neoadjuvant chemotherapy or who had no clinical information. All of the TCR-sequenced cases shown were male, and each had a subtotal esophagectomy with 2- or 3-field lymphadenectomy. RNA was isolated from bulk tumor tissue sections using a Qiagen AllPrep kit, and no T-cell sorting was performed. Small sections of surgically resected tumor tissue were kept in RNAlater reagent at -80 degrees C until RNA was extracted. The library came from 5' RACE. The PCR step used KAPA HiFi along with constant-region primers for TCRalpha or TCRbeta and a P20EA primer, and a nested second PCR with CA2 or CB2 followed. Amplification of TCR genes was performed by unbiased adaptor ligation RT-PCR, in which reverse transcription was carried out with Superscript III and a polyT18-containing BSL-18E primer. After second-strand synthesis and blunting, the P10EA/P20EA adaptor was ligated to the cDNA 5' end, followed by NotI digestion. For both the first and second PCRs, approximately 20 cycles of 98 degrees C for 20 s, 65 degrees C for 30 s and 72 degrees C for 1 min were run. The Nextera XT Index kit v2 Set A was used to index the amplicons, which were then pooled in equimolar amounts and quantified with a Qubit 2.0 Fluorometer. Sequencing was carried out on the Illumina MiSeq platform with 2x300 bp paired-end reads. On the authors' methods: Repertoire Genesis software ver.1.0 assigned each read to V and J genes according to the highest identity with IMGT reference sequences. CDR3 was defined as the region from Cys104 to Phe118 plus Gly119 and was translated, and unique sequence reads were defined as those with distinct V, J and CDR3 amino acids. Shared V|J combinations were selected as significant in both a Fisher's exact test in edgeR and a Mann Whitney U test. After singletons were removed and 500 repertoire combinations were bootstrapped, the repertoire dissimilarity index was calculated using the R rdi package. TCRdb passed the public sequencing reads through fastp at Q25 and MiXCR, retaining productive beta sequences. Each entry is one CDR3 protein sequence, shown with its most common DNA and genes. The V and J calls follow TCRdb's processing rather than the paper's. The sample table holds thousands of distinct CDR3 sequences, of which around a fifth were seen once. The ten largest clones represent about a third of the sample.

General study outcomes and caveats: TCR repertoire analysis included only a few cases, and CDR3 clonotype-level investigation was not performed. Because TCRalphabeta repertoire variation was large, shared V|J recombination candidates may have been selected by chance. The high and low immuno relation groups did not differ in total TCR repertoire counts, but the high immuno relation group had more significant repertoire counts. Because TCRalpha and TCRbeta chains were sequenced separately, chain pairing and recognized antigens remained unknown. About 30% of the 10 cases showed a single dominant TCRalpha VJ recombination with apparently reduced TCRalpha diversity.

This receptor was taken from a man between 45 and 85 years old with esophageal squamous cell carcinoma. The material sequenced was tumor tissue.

The CDR3 reads as follows: CSVGGAGHPTDTQYF. At the DNA level, the sequence is TGCAGCGTCGGGGGGGCGGGCCACCCCACAGATACGCAGTATTTT. This chain joins TRBV20-1 to TRBJ2-3, with 8 middle bases fitting TRBD2. From the cysteine up to the phenylalanine, the CDR3 has a length of 15 residues. Kept here is only the CDR3 DNA, which spans 45 bases and is read in frame from base 1. CDR1 DFQATT and CDR2 SNEGSKA were looked up in the germline V gene (reference sequence).